These 17 T cell receptor beta chains originate from one sample sequenced in a study of beta chain features in type 1 diabetes. The study reverse transcribed the entire isolated RNA, so it sequenced expressed TCRB transcripts. Produced via immunoSEQ multiplex PCR; TCRdb's table is partial and in-frame only. Counted here are 140,000 to 150,000 clones, under 60% occurring once; the ten biggest clones make up approximately 0.4%. The material sequenced was Tregs from blood. These receptors were taken from a man younger than 30 in good health.

V gene TRBV5-1 combines with J gene TRBJ1-1, with D uncertain. Trimming took off 4 bases at V and 6 bases at J, with 13 bases between the two ends. The germline CDR1 and CDR2 sequences are SGHRS and YFSETQ. This CDR3 has 13 amino acids. CDR3 sequence reads: CASSGGDGAEAFF. The CDR3 DNA sequence: TGCGCCAGCAGCGGAGGAGACGGAGCTGAAGCTTTCTTT.

In its sample, this clone was seen a few times. This chain connects TRBV28 to TRBJ2-7; 7 positions match TRBD2. The CDR3 length is 15 residues. After removal of 5 bases from V and 2 bases from J, the junction contained 9 bases not matched to a gene. Germline V lookup: CDR1 MDHEN, CDR2 SYDVKM. The CDR3 sequence: CASSVGGRVPYEQYF. Here the CDR3 DNA reads TGTGCCAGCAGTGTGGGAGGGCGAGTCCCCTACGAGCAGTACTTC.

This clone was seen only a few times. The chain joins TRBV30 to TRBJ1-1; TRBD1 might be the D (6 bases). The germline V gene encodes CDR1 GTSNPN and CDR2 SVGIG (reference sequence). The V end lost 0 bases, the J end lost 0 bases, and 20 bases lay between the germline ends. The CDR3 is made up of 18 amino acids. CDR3 nucleotide sequence: TGTGCCTGGAGTGTCCGTCGTGGGACATCGAAAATGAACACTGAAGCTTTCTTT. The encoded protein is CAWSVRRGTSKMNTEAFF.

The chain is built from TRBV28 and TRBJ2-3, with D tentatively TRBD1 (6 bases). Per the germline V gene, CDR1 is MDHEN and CDR2 is SYDVKM. The CDR3 runs 17 residues. Between the trimmed V and J ends, which lost 2 bases and 0 bases, there was a span of 15 bases. The chain's CDR3 is CASSLPPDRLSTDTQYF. For the CDR3, the DNA is TGTGCCAGCAGTTTACCCCCAGACAGGTTAAGCACAGATACGCAGTATTTT.

The gene calls are TRBV11-1 and TRBJ2-7; TRBD2 might be the D (5 bases). Per the germline V gene, CDR1 is SGHAT and CDR2 is FQDESV (reference sequence). The CDR3 totals 13 residues. V was trimmed by 4 bases and J by 7 bases, leaving 14 bases between them. The CDR3 is CASSSDGTGEQYF. For the CDR3, the DNA is TGTGCCAGCAGCTCAGACGGTACGGGGGAGCAGTACTTC.

V and J are TRBV7-2 and TRBJ2-7; possible D gene TRBD2, 5 bases. Germline values: CDR1 SGHTA, CDR2 FQGNSA. This CDR3 has 14 residues. Trimming pared 5 bases from V and 3 bases from J, leaving 14 bases between. CDR3 in amino acids: CASSQTGLVYEQYF. CDR3 DNA sequence: TGTGCCAGCAGCCAAACGGGGTTAGTCTACGAGCAGTACTTC.

This chain joins TRBV5-1 and TRBJ2-2, with a weak D call TRBD1 (6 bases). The CDR3 extends over 16 amino acids. V was cut by 4 bases and J by 0 bases, with 13 bases left in between. Germline V gives CDR1 SGHRS, CDR2 YFSETQ. CDR3 sequence: CASSGTGPANTGELFF. CDR3 nucleotide sequence: TGCGCCAGCAGCGGAACAGGGCCTGCGAACACCGGGGAGCTGTTTTTT.

The chain has TRBV5-1 and TRBJ2-2; D unclear. The CDR3 totals 16 residues. Between the trimmed V and J ends, which lost 1 base and 0 bases, there was a span of 10 bases. The germline V gene has CDR1 SGHRS and CDR2 YFSETQ. CDR3 loop: CASSLSARANTGELFF. The CDR3 nucleotides are TGCGCCAGCAGCTTGTCCGCCCGGGCGAACACCGGGGAGCTGTTTTTT.

Only a few counts were recorded for this clone. The chain carries TRBV30 and TRBJ1-1; 9 bases fit TRBD1. V dropped 5 bases and J dropped 5; count of bases not matched to a gene: 6. Germline lookup yields CDR1 GTSNPN and CDR2 SVGIG (reference sequence). This CDR3 comprises 13 residues. The CDR3 loop reads CAWGTGWQTEAFF. The CDR3 bases are TGTGCCTGGGGGACAGGGTGGCAAACTGAAGCTTTCTTT.

The rearrangement links TRBV30 to TRBJ1-5; TRBD1 matches 9 bases. V lost 2 bases and J lost 3; bases outside the gene matches: 5. The CDR3 has 15 residues. CDR1 and CDR2 from the germline V gene are GTSNPN and SVGIG (reference sequence). The CDR3 reads CAWSTGTGNNQPQHF. As DNA, the CDR3 is TGTGCCTGGAGTACCGGGACAGGGAACAATCAGCCCCAGCATTTT.

The chain combines TRBV18 with TRBJ1-3; D is unclear. CDR3 length: 15 residues. The germline V gene has CDR1 KGHSH and CDR2 LQKENI. Trimming took 3 bases from V and 0 from J, leaving 9 bases between them. CDR3 sequence reads: CASSPGELSGNTIYF. CDR3 in DNA: TGTGCCAGCTCACCCGGGGAGCTCTCTGGAAACACCATATATTTT.

The chain uses TRBV5-4 and TRBJ2-5; no clear D gene. Germline values: CDR1 SGHNT, CDR2 YYREEE (reference sequence). This CDR3 is 13 amino acids long. Trimming removed 0 bases at V and 4 bases at J, with 7 bases between. CDR3 coding DNA: TGTGCCAGCAGCTTGGTTGCAGGAGAGACCCAGTACTTC. Protein: CASSLVAGETQYF.

This clone was counted only a few times. The V and J genes are TRBV7-2 and TRBJ1-1; 8 nucleotides align to TRBD1. J gave up 2 bases and V 3 bases, and 8 bases lay outside the gene matches. CDR1 and CDR2 from the germline V gene are SGHTA and FQGNSA. This CDR3 contains 16 residues. CDR3 protein: CASSLAGQGANTEAFF. The CDR3 bases are TGTGCCAGCAGCTTGGCGGGCCAGGGGGCTAACACTGAAGCTTTCTTT.

This clone was seen a few times. This chain links TRBV10-3 with TRBJ2-5, with 13 bases identical to TRBD2. The CDR3 sequence is 14 residues long. The trim removed 10 bases at V and 3 bases at J, leaving 5 bases unmatched. Germline V CDR1 and CDR2: ENHRY, SYGVKD. As DNA, the CDR3 is TGTGCCACAAGGACTAGCGGGGGCAAAGAGACCCAGTACTTC. Translating gives CATRTSGGKETQYF.

The rearrangement uses TRBV2 and TRBJ2-2, with 8 bases lining up with TRBD2. The junction had 10 bases not matched to a gene; V was cut back by 6 bases and J by 7 bases. CDR3 size: 15 residues. Germline loops: CDR1 SNHLY, CDR2 FYNNEI. The CDR3 DNA sequence: TGTGCCAGCAGGAGGGACGGGGGGGCCGTCGGGGAGCTGTTTTTT. Translation: CASRRDGGAVGELFF.

This chain uses TRBV19 with TRBJ2-5, with D tentatively TRBD2 (5 bases). CDR1 is LNHDA, CDR2 SQIVND, per germline (reference sequence). CDR3 length: 14 amino acids. Trimming removed 2 bases from V and 9 bases from J, with 16 bases in between. In DNA, the CDR3 is TGTGCCAGTAGTATACCGGGGTCCCGGGTGGCCCAGTACTTC. Amino acids: CASSIPGSRVAQYF.

V is TRBV18 and J is TRBJ1-4; 7 bases are shared with TRBD1. This CDR3 is 15 amino acids long. The V and J ends lost 2 bases and 5 bases, in that order; junction bases with no gene match: 5. Germline V gives CDR1 KGHSH, CDR2 LQKENI. This chain's CDR3 is CASSPYTRGNEKLFF. The CDR3 bases are TGTGCCAGCTCACCATACACCAGGGGGAATGAAAAACTGTTTTTT. Full variable domain (rest looked up from reference TRBV18 and TRBJ1-4): NAGVMQNPRHLVRRRGQEARLRCSPMKGHSHVYWYRQLPEEGLKFMVYLQKENIIDESGMPKERFSAEFPKEGPSILRIQQVVRGDSAAYFCASSPYTRGNEKLFFGSGTQLSVL.